Listed here are 8 T cell receptor beta chains from one sample, sequenced in a study of blood T cell repertoires in COVID-19. The assay was immunoSEQ multiplex PCR, and TCRdb's table has in-frame clones only and misses some. The data hold about 160,000 clones, with 65% to 90% observed a single time. Material: peripheral blood. These receptors came from a woman between 40 and 55 years old with COVID-19, enrolled during active disease.

The chain combines TRBV13 with TRBJ1-4; 10 bases align to TRBD1. The CDR3 is made up of 15 amino acids. Germline V lookup: CDR1 PRHDT, CDR2 FYEKMQ (reference sequence). The junction had 7 bases not matched to a gene; V was cut back by 6 bases and J by 6 bases. The chain's CDR3 is CASSSYGQGDEKLFF. In DNA form, the CDR3 reads TGTGCCAGCAGTTCCTATGGACAGGGGGATGAAAAACTGTTTTTT.

This clone was recorded many times. The chain has TRBV20-1 and TRBJ1-4; possible D gene TRBD1, 5 bases. Trimming pared 3 bases from V and 8 bases from J, leaving 19 bases between. This CDR3 has 15 amino acids. Germline V gene data show CDR1 as DFQATT and CDR2 as SNEGSKA (reference sequence). CDR3 loop: CSASLLGEGSEKLFF. DNA of the CDR3: TGCAGTGCTAGTTTGTTAGGGGAGGGGTCGGAAAAACTGTTTTTT.

In this sample, this clone turned up once. The chain recombines TRBV20-1 with TRBJ2-7; TRBD1 might be the D (6 bases). This CDR3 comprises 13 residues. V lost 3 bases, J lost 2 bases, and 11 bases lay in between. Per the germline V gene, CDR1 is DFQATT and CDR2 is SNEGSKA (reference sequence). In DNA, the CDR3 is TGCAGTGCTAGTCGCAGGGGCGCCTACGAGCAGTACGTC. It specifies CSASRRGAYEQYV.

The genes are TRBV13 and TRBJ1-2; 9 bases align to TRBD1. V trimming: 4 bases; J trimming: 4 bases; junction bases outside the gene matches: 10. This CDR3 is built from 16 residues. CDR1 PRHDT and CDR2 FYEKMQ come from the germline V gene (reference sequence). In DNA form, the CDR3 reads TGTGCCAGCAGCTACCAACCGGGACAGGGAGGCTATGGCTACACCTTC. Protein: CASSYQPGQGGYGYTF.

The chain is built from TRBV6-6 and TRBJ2-1; 7 nucleotides match TRBD2. The CDR3 contains 11 residues. Germline V gene data show CDR1 as MNHNY and CDR2 as SVGAGI (reference sequence). With 4 bases clipped from V and 12 bases from J, the junction kept 3 bases outside the gene matches. The CDR3 loop reads CASSWRGWQFF. The CDR3 DNA sequence: TGTGCCAGCAGTTGGCGGGGGTGGCAGTTCTTC.

The V call is TRBV3-1 (or the pseudogene TRBV3-2), the J call TRBJ1-5, with no clear D. The CDR3 loop spans 13 amino acids. V lost 1 base, J lost 3 bases, and 4 bases lay in between. The germline CDR1 and CDR2 sequences are LGHDT and YNNKEL (reference sequence). The CDR3 DNA reads as TGTGCCAGCAGCCAAGCAGTCAATCAGCCCCAGCATTTT. Translation gives CASSQAVNQPQHF.

This chain joins TRBV30 and TRBJ1-1; the D is unclear. V was clipped by 5 bases and J by 5 bases, with 9 bases between them. Germline CDR1 is GTSNPN and CDR2 is SVGIG (reference sequence). The CDR3 length is 11 residues. The CDR3 nucleotides read TGTGCCTGGGTGACGGGGACTGAAGCTTTCTTT. Translated: CAWVTGTEAFF.

This sequence joins TRBV9 and TRBJ2-7; 8 bases are a match to TRBD2. The CDR3 contains 15 residues. Trimming took 4 bases from V and 1 from J; bases not matched to a gene: 7. Germline CDR1 SGDLS, CDR2 YYNGEE. CDR3 in DNA: TGTGCCAGCAGCCCAGCGGGAGTCTTATCCTACGAGCAGTACTTC. Translated: CASSPAGVLSYEQYF.